What follows are 20 T cell receptor beta chains derived from one specimen sequenced in a study of neoadjuvant nivolumab and ipilimumab in lung cancer. The assay was immunoSEQ multiplex PCR, and TCRdb's table has in-frame clones only and misses some. This sample yields thousands of clones, of which roughly 85% are seen a single time; 0.88% belongs to the top ten. The specimen comprised tumor tissue, sampled after neoadjuvant nivolumab, alone or with ipilimumab, at or shortly before surgery. The source is an adult with non-small cell lung cancer.

The rearrangement links TRBV18 to TRBJ1-4; the D gene is possibly TRBD1 (6 bases). V gave up 3 bases and J gave up 7 bases, with 15 bases separating them. CDR1 and CDR2 from the germline V gene are KGHSH and LQKENI. The CDR3 extends over 15 amino acids. CDR3 sequence reads: CASSPSTGPTEKLFF. The CDR3 DNA follows: TGTGCCAGCTCACCCTCGACAGGTCCCACTGAAAAACTGTTTTTT.

V and J are TRBV4-2 and TRBJ1-4, with D perhaps TRBD1 (6 bases). This CDR3 comprises 17 residues. V lost 1 base and J lost 0, with 12 bases in between. Looked up from germline, CDR1 is LGHNA and CDR2 is YNFKEQ. The CDR3 sequence is CASSQVRSGATNEKLFF. The DNA for the CDR3 is TGTGCCAGCAGCCAAGTGCGATCAGGGGCAACTAATGAAAAACTGTTTTTT.

CDR3 protein: CASSTYRSGANVLTF. CDR3 sequence (DNA): TGTGCCAGCAGCACCTACAGGTCCGGGGCCAACGTCCTGACTTTC. The chain combines TRBV11-2 with TRBJ2-6, with TRBD1 as a possible D gene (5 bases). CDR3 length equals 15 residues. CDR1 SGHAT and CDR2 FQNNGV come from the germline V gene. V was shortened by 5 bases and J by 4 bases, with 12 bases between the two germline ends. The whole variable domain, filled in from reference TRBV11-2 and TRBJ2-6, reads EAGVAQSPRYKIIEKRQSVAFWCNPISGHATLYWYQQILGQGPKLLIQFQNNGVVDDSQLPKDRFSAERLKGVDSTLKIQPAKLEDSAVYLCASSTYRSGANVLTFGAGSRLTVL.

The chain couples TRBV27 to TRBJ1-2, with 7 bases fitting TRBD1. Trimming took 5 bases from V and 8 from J; bases not matched to a gene: 8. Germline loops: CDR1 MNHEY, CDR2 SMNVEV (reference sequence). The CDR3 is 13 residues long. CDR3 loop: CASSPLGGRGYTF. The CDR3 region has the DNA TGTGCCAGCAGTCCATTAGGGGGCCGGGGCTACACCTTC.

This clone showed up just a few times. The gene calls are TRBV6-6 and TRBJ2-1, with TRBD2 matching over 7 bases. CDR1 and CDR2 from the germline V gene are MNHNY and SVGAGI (reference sequence). J lost 1 base, V lost 2 bases, and 2 bases had no gene match. The CDR3 loop spans 15 amino acids. CDR3 DNA sequence: TGTGCCAGCAGTTACGGCGGGAGTTCCTACAATGAGCAGTTCTTC. Translating gives CASSYGGSSYNEQFF.

This sequence joins TRBV7-2 and TRBJ1-2; D unresolved. Germline lookup yields CDR1 SGHTA and CDR2 FQGNSA. The CDR3 is made up of 13 amino acids. With 3 bases removed from V and 1 base from J, the gap between germline ends came to 6 bases. The CDR3 sequence is CASSLNINYGYTF. The CDR3 nucleotides read TGTGCCAGCAGCTTGAACATTAACTATGGCTACACCTTC.

The gene calls are TRBV18 and TRBJ2-3, with TRBD1 as a possible D gene (6 bases). V was pared by 5 bases and J by 1 base, with 13 bases between. The CDR3 consists of 15 residues. CDR1 KGHSH and CDR2 LQKENI come from the germline V gene. The CDR3 coding sequence is TGTGCCAGCTCAACCCGGAAGGGGGGCACAGATACGCAGTATTTT. This translates into CASSTRKGGTDTQYF.

This chain joins TRBV15 and TRBJ2-3, with TRBD2 as a possible D gene (5 bases). The CDR3 length is 16 residues. Per the germline V gene, CDR1 is LNHNV and CDR2 is YYDKDF (reference sequence). Trimming removed 3 bases at V and 2 bases at J, with 15 bases between. CDR3 DNA: TGTGCCACCAGCAGTCTACTAGGATGGTACACAGATACGCAGTATTTT. Its protein is CATSSLLGWYTDTQYF.

A single count supports this clone. The chain links TRBV4-2 to TRBJ1-2; D gene unclear. From germline, CDR1 is LGHNA and CDR2 YNFKEQ. V lost 0 bases and J 8 bases, leaving 10 bases between the germline ends. The CDR3 extends over 13 amino acids. CDR3 nucleotide sequence: TGTGCCAGCAGCCAAGATCTAGGGTCCGGCTACACCTTC. As protein: CASSQDLGSGYTF.

J is TRBJ2-7 and V is TRBV5-1; perhaps TRBD2 as D (7 bases). CDR3 length equals 18 residues. The germline CDR1 and CDR2 sequences are SGHRS and YFSETQ. Between the trimmed V and J ends, which lost 0 bases and 1 base, there was a span of 20 bases. The CDR3 loop reads CASSLGRGGRVNSYEQYF. The CDR3 bases are TGCGCCAGCAGCTTGGGGAGGGGGGGAAGGGTCAATTCCTACGAGCAGTACTTC.

J is TRBJ2-2 and V is TRBV5-1; D uncertain. CDR1 SGHRS and CDR2 YFSETQ come from the germline V gene. With 0 bases removed from V and 4 bases from J, the gap between germline ends came to 7 bases. The CDR3 runs to 14 residues. The CDR3 loop is CASSLAYGTGELFF. The CDR3 nucleotides read TGCGCCAGCAGCTTGGCCTATGGCACCGGGGAGCTGTTTTTT.

This rearrangement joins TRBV27 to TRBJ2-7, with D tentatively TRBD2 (6 bases). The V end lost 6 bases, the J end lost 4 bases, and 19 bases lay between the germline ends. The CDR3 extends over 15 amino acids. The germline V gene has CDR1 MNHEY and CDR2 SMNVEV (reference sequence). The CDR3 DNA reads TGTGCCAGCAGCTCTCGGACGTTCGGGGGTTACGAGCAGTACTTC. It is translated as CASSSRTFGGYEQYF.

The rearrangement joins TRBV10-3 to TRBJ2-7; 11 nucleotides align to TRBD2. CDR1 is ENHRY and CDR2 is SYGVKD in the germline V gene. Trimming took 3 bases from V and 3 from J; bases not matched to a gene: 13. The CDR3 is 18 residues long. The CDR3 DNA follows: TGTGCCATCAGTGAAAAAGGCGCAGGACTAGCGGGCTACTACGAGCAGTACTTC. It is translated as CAISEKGAGLAGYYEQYF.

Turning to this clone: The germline gene is not matched at one end of the junction; a read error may be the cause. J is TRBJ2-1 and V is TRBV28, with D perhaps being TRBD1 or TRBD2 (5 bases each). The CDR3 covers 12 residues. Germline CDR1 is MDHEN and CDR2 is SYDVKM. The CDR3: CAGRDGYNEQFF. CDR3 in DNA: TGTGCCGGCAGGGACGGCTACAATGAGCAGTTCTTC.

The V gene is TRBV18, the J gene TRBJ2-7; the D gene is possibly TRBD1 (5 bases). Looked up from germline, CDR1 is KGHSH and CDR2 is LQKENI. The CDR3 contains 11 residues. Trimming cost V 6 bases and J 4 bases, with 7 bases left between them. CDR3 amino acids: CASSQGYEQYF. As DNA, the CDR3 is TGTGCCAGCTCCCAGGGTTACGAGCAGTACTTC.

This chain joins TRBV5-1 and TRBJ2-7, with D perhaps TRBD2 (5 bases). Trimming cost V 2 bases and J 6 bases, with 12 bases left between them. The germline CDR1 and CDR2 sequences are SGHRS and YFSETQ. CDR3 length: 13 residues. The CDR3 DNA sequence: TGCGCCAGCAGCTTCGGGAAGGGAAGCGAGCAGTACTTC. Residues: CASSFGKGSEQYF.

This chain uses TRBV6-6 with TRBJ2-1; D is possibly TRBD1 (5 bases). The V gene lost 4 bases and the J gene lost 9 bases, with 13 bases spanning the gap. Germline V gives CDR1 MNHNY, CDR2 SVGAGI (reference sequence). This CDR3 is 13 amino acids long. The DNA for the CDR3 is TGTGCCAGCAGTTTTAGCCGCCAGGGTGAGCAGTTCTTC. Residues: CASSFSRQGEQFF.

This clone was detected only a few times. The CDR3 DNA sequence: TGTGCCAGCACCTCCACAGATACGCAGTATTTT. This codes for CASTSTDTQYF. The chain joins TRBV27 to TRBJ2-3; D unresolved. Germline V lookup: CDR1 MNHEY, CDR2 SMNVEV (reference sequence). V was shortened by 7 bases and J by 2 bases, with 4 bases between the two germline ends. The CDR3 totals 11 residues.

The V gene is TRBV7-9, the J gene TRBJ2-7, with D perhaps matching TRBD1 (6 bases). The CDR3 has 13 residues. The V and J ends lost 0 bases and 6 bases respectively, with 9 bases between them. Germline V gives CDR1 SEHNR, CDR2 FQNEAQ (reference sequence). The CDR3 sequence: CASSLAGAGEQYF. CDR3 nucleotide sequence: TGTGCCAGCAGCTTAGCGGGGGCGGGCGAGCAGTACTTC.

The chain links TRBV29-1 to TRBJ2-3; 14 bases map to TRBD2. The CDR3 is 15 amino acids. The V gene's germline CDR1 is SQVTM and CDR2 ANQGSEA. The junction had 9 bases not matched to a gene; V was cut back by 6 bases and J by 7 bases. In DNA, the CDR3 is TGCAGCGTCAGACTAGCGGGAGGGCCCTCATATACGCAGTATTTT. This gives the protein CSVRLAGGPSYTQYF.